Listed below are T cell receptor beta chains from one sample, sequenced in a study of blood T cell repertoires in COVID-19. Profiling relied on immunoSEQ multiplex PCR, and the TCRdb table lists in-frame clones only, not all of them. The repertoire holds 95,000 to 150,000 clones, with 90% as singletons. The sample comprised peripheral blood. The receptors were sampled from an older woman with COVID-19, enrolled during active disease. The CDR3 runs from the conserved cysteine through the conserved F or W. D genes are given only for firm matches. A row's size may be missing; if present it is once, few, many or a size class.

D gene: -; V gene: TRBV20-1; J gene: TRBJ2-3; clone size: -; CDR3 length: 14; CDR3 DNA: TGCAGTGCTAGTGGGCTTGTGGTCACAGATACGCAGTATTTT; CDR3 protein: CSASGLVVTDTQYF
D gene: -; V gene: TRBV2; J gene: TRBJ1-3; clone size: once; CDR3 length: 14; CDR3 DNA: TGTGCCAGCGGTTTGGGGCAGCAACGAAACACCATATATTTT; CDR3 protein: CASGLGQQRNTIYF
D gene: -; V gene: TRBV25-1; J gene: TRBJ2-3; clone size: -; CDR3 length: 16; CDR3 DNA: TGTGCCAGCAGTGAGTCCCTGGTAGCGGCCACAGATACGCAGTATTTT; CDR3 protein: CASSESLVAATDTQYF
D gene: -; V gene: TRBV7-8; J gene: TRBJ2-3; clone size: -; CDR3 length: 18; CDR3 DNA: TGTGCCAGCAGCGAGGCCCCACTGCTAGTTCCTAGCACAGATACGCAGTATTTT; CDR3 protein: CASSEAPLLVPSTDTQYF
D gene: -; V gene: TRBV28; J gene: TRBJ1-3; clone size: few; CDR3 length: 15; CDR3 DNA: TGTGCCAGCAGCACCGGGGGAAATGAGGGAAACACCATATATTTT; CDR3 protein: CASSTGGNEGNTIYF
D gene: -; V gene: TRBV18; J gene: TRBJ1-5; clone size: -; CDR3 length: 15; CDR3 DNA: TGTGCCAGCTCACCCCGCAGGGAAAGCAATCAGCCCCAGCATTTT; CDR3 protein: CASSPRRESNQPQHF
D gene: TRBD2; V gene: TRBV7-2; J gene: TRBJ2-7; clone size: -; CDR3 length: 17; CDR3 DNA: TGTGCCAGCAGCTTAGTGAGAGGAAGCGGGGGGATCGACGAGCAGTACTTC; CDR3 protein: CASSLVRGSGGIDEQYF
D gene: -; V gene: TRBV21-1; J gene: TRBJ2-2; clone size: -; CDR3 length: 16; CDR3 DNA: TGTGCCAGCAGCAAAGCAAGAGCCACCATAACCGGGGAGCTGTTTTTT; CDR3 protein: CASSKARATITGELFF
D gene: -; V gene: TRBV6-5; J gene: TRBJ1-6; clone size: -; CDR3 length: 15; CDR3 DNA: TGTGCCAGCAGTCCTCAGACGGGCTATAATTCACCCCTCCACTTT; CDR3 protein: CASSPQTGYNSPLHF
D gene: -; V gene: TRBV7-2; J gene: TRBJ2-3; clone size: -; CDR3 length: 14; CDR3 DNA: TGTGCCAGCAGCTTAAATTCAGGGACAGATACGCAGTATTTT; CDR3 protein: CASSLNSGTDTQYF
D gene: -; V gene: TRBV4-2; J gene: TRBJ1-4; clone size: -; CDR3 length: 13; CDR3 DNA: TGTGCCAGCAGCCAAGCCGGGGGGGAAAAACTGTTTTTT; CDR3 protein: CASSQAGGEKLFF
D gene: TRBD1; V gene: TRBV2; J gene: TRBJ2-7; clone size: -; CDR3 length: 18; CDR3 DNA: TGTGCCAGCAGTTCCCACGAGACAGGGCTATTTACTTCCTACGAGCAGTACTTC; CDR3 protein: CASSSHETGLFTSYEQYF
D gene: -; V gene: TRBV6-1; J gene: TRBJ1-1; clone size: -; CDR3 length: 15; CDR3 DNA: TGTGCCAGCAGTGAAACGGGCAGGGGGAACACTGAAGCTTTCTTT; CDR3 protein: CASSETGRGNTEAFF
D gene: -; V gene: TRBV5-1; J gene: TRBJ2-7; clone size: -; CDR3 length: 15; CDR3 DNA: TGCGCCAGCAGCTTGGCCGGTCAGGCCCCCTACGAGCAGTACTTC; CDR3 protein: CASSLAGQAPYEQYF
D gene: -; V gene: TRBV5-1; J gene: TRBJ1-6; clone size: -; CDR3 length: 13; CDR3 DNA: TGCGCCAGCAGCTACGGACCGGGGTCACCCCTCCACTTT; CDR3 protein: CASSYGPGSPLHF
D gene: -; V gene: TRBV27; J gene: TRBJ2-5; clone size: -; CDR3 length: 13; CDR3 DNA: TGTGCCAGCAGCCCTTTAGAGGAGGAGACCCAGTACTTC; CDR3 protein: CASSPLEEETQYF
D gene: TRBD1; V gene: TRBV10-3; J gene: TRBJ2-7; clone size: -; CDR3 length: 14; CDR3 DNA: TGTGCCACCTGTCCCGGGACAGGGGGCGGCGAGCAGTACTTC; CDR3 protein: CATCPGTGGGEQYF
D gene: TRBD1; V gene: TRBV15; J gene: TRBJ1-5; clone size: -; CDR3 length: 18; CDR3 DNA: TGTGCCACCAGCAGTGGACCGGGACAGGGGACGTCTGATCAGCCCCAGCATTTT; CDR3 protein: CATSSGPGQGTSDQPQHF
D gene: -; V gene: TRBV5-1; J gene: TRBJ2-5; clone size: -; CDR3 length: 12; CDR3 DNA: TGCGCCAGCAGACAGTTCCAAGAGACCCAGTACTTC; CDR3 protein: CASRQFQETQYF
D gene: TRBD2; V gene: TRBV10-3; J gene: TRBJ2-2; clone size: -; CDR3 length: 16; CDR3 DNA: TGTGCCATCAGTGAGTCAGGGAGGGCGAACACCGGGGAGCTGTTTTTT; CDR3 protein: CAISESGRANTGELFF
D gene: TRBD2; V gene: TRBV4-3; J gene: TRBJ2-7; clone size: -; CDR3 length: 18; CDR3 DNA: TGCGCCAGCAGCCAAATCGGGGGCGGAGCGGGGGAGACCTACGAGCAGTACTTC; CDR3 protein: CASSQIGGGAGETYEQYF
D gene: -; V gene: TRBV6-5; J gene: TRBJ1-1; clone size: -; CDR3 length: 13; CDR3 DNA: TGTGCCAGCAGTTACGGGCAGAACACTGAAGCTTTCTTT; CDR3 protein: CASSYGQNTEAFF
D gene: TRBD1; V gene: TRBV6-2/TRBV6-3; J gene: TRBJ1-4; clone size: -; CDR3 length: 18; CDR3 DNA: TGTGCCAGCAGTTACTCTTCCGGGACAGCGTCAACTAATGAAAAACTGTTTTTT; CDR3 protein: CASSYSSGTASTNEKLFF
D gene: -; V gene: TRBV4-1; J gene: TRBJ2-5; clone size: -; CDR3 length: 14; CDR3 DNA: TGCGCCAGCAGCCAAGGATGGAGCCAAGAGACCCAGTACTTC; CDR3 protein: CASSQGWSQETQYF
D gene: TRBD1; V gene: TRBV6-5; J gene: TRBJ2-2; clone size: -; CDR3 length: 14; CDR3 DNA: TGTGCCAGCAGACGGACAGGCGACACCGGGGAGCTGTTTTTT; CDR3 protein: CASRRTGDTGELFF
D gene: -; V gene: TRBV5-1; J gene: TRBJ1-1; clone size: -; CDR3 length: 13; CDR3 DNA: TGCGCCAGCAGCTTAACAGGGCGCACTGAAGCTTTCTTT; CDR3 protein: CASSLTGRTEAFF
D gene: TRBD1; V gene: TRBV11-2; J gene: TRBJ1-1; clone size: -; CDR3 length: 14; CDR3 DNA: TGTGCCAGCAGCTTAGCTGGACAGGGCACTGAAGCTTTCTTT; CDR3 protein: CASSLAGQGTEAFF
D gene: -; V gene: TRBV19; J gene: TRBJ1-2; clone size: -; CDR3 length: 14; CDR3 DNA: TGTGCCAGTATCGAAAAAGGGGGTGGCTATGGCTACACCTTC; CDR3 protein: CASIEKGGGYGYTF
D gene: TRBD2; V gene: TRBV7-8; J gene: TRBJ2-1; clone size: -; CDR3 length: 15; CDR3 DNA: TGTGCCAGCAGCCGGGGACTAAACTCCTACAATGAGCAGTTCTTC; CDR3 protein: CASSRGLNSYNEQFF
D gene: -; V gene: TRBV11-2; J gene: TRBJ1-5; clone size: -; CDR3 length: 13; CDR3 DNA: TGTGCCAGCAGCTTAGAATACAATCAGCCCCAGCATTTT; CDR3 protein: CASSLEYNQPQHF
D gene: TRBD1; V gene: TRBV3-1/TRBV3-2; J gene: TRBJ1-6; clone size: many; CDR3 length: 16; CDR3 DNA: TGTGCCAGCAGTTACATTCCGGGACAGGGGCCATCACCCCTCCACTTT; CDR3 protein: CASSYIPGQGPSPLHF
D gene: -; V gene: TRBV2; J gene: TRBJ1-6; clone size: -; CDR3 length: 15; CDR3 DNA: TGTGCCAGCATCCCGGACTCCGGGGGAAATTCACCCCTCCACTTT; CDR3 protein: CASIPDSGGNSPLHF
D gene: -; V gene: TRBV28; J gene: TRBJ2-7; clone size: -; CDR3 length: 12; CDR3 DNA: TGTGCCAGCAGCCTGCGGGGTTACGAGCAGTACTTC; CDR3 protein: CASSLRGYEQYF
D gene: TRBD2; V gene: TRBV9; J gene: TRBJ2-1; clone size: -; CDR3 length: 14; CDR3 DNA: TGTGCCAGCAACAGCGGGGGGACGTACAATGAGCAGTTCTTC; CDR3 protein: CASNSGGTYNEQFF
D gene: TRBD2; V gene: TRBV5-1; J gene: TRBJ2-1; clone size: -; CDR3 length: 16; CDR3 DNA: TGCGCCAGCACCTTTAGGGGACTAGCGGGGATCGATGAGCAGTTCTTC; CDR3 protein: CASTFRGLAGIDEQFF
D gene: -; V gene: TRBV30; J gene: TRBJ1-5; clone size: once; CDR3 length: 13; CDR3 DNA: TGTGCCTGGAACAGGTTGCCCAATCAGCCCCAGCATTTT; CDR3 protein: CAWNRLPNQPQHF
D gene: -; V gene: TRBV19; J gene: TRBJ1-5; clone size: -; CDR3 length: 16; CDR3 DNA: TGTGCCAGTAGCCCGACGGCGGGGGGCGGCAATCAGCCCCAGCATTTT; CDR3 protein: CASSPTAGGGNQPQHF
D gene: TRBD2; V gene: TRBV3-1/TRBV3-2; J gene: TRBJ2-3; clone size: -; CDR3 length: 21; CDR3 DNA: TGTGCCAGCAGCCCCTTAGGGACTAGCGGGGGGGCCCAATCGAGAACAGATACGCAGTATTTT; CDR3 protein: CASSPLGTSGGAQSRTDTQYF
D gene: -; V gene: TRBV2; J gene: TRBJ2-5; clone size: -; CDR3 length: 14; CDR3 DNA: TGTGCCAGCAAAGCAGGGTCGGGCGAGCAGACCCAGTACTTC; CDR3 protein: CASKAGSGEQTQYF
D gene: TRBD1; V gene: TRBV7-2; J gene: TRBJ1-4; clone size: -; CDR3 length: 15; CDR3 DNA: TGTGCCAGCAGCTTAGTGACAGGGGGCGGTGAAAAACTGTTTTTT; CDR3 protein: CASSLVTGGGEKLFF
D gene: -; V gene: TRBV5-8; J gene: TRBJ1-2; clone size: few; CDR3 length: 14; CDR3 DNA: TGTGCCAGCAGCAGACAGCCAGCTAACTATGGCTACACCTTC; CDR3 protein: CASSRQPANYGYTF
D gene: TRBD1; V gene: TRBV18; J gene: TRBJ1-2; clone size: few; CDR3 length: 14; CDR3 DNA: TGTGCCAGCTCCCCTGGACAGGATGAGAGTGGCTACACCTTC; CDR3 protein: CASSPGQDESGYTF